A single sample gave rise to the 14 T cell receptor beta chains below, sequenced in a study of response to subunit inactivated influenza vaccine. TCRdb reprocessed the RT-PCR reads via MiXCR and lists one record per CDR3 protein. Of more than 700,000 distinct CDR3 sequences in the sample, 21% are singletons; the top ten hold about 10%. The sample in question was PBMCs from blood, obtained more than 4 days after vaccination. The source of these receptors is a man aged 50 to 59 who received an inactivated influenza vaccine.

The sample holds a few counts of this clonotype. The CDR3 region has the DNA TGTGCCAGCAGTTACGACAGGAATTCACCCCTCCACTTT. It translates to CASSYDRNSPLHF. This rearrangement joins TRBV6-6 to TRBJ1-6; a possible D gene is TRBD1 (6 bases). The CDR3 has 13 residues. Trimming left V 2 bases short and J 7 bases short, with 6 bases between. CDR1 and CDR2 from the germline V gene are MNHNY and SVGAGI (reference sequence).

In its sample, this clonotype was seen a few times. Because the CDR3 is missing its conserved closing phenylalanine or tryptophan, this is likely a read error. The limits of the CDR3 on the DNA are not certain, so only TCRdb's listed CDR3 is given. The V gene is TRBV24-1, the J gene TRBJ2-7; the table names TRBD1, a call not compared with the DNA. The CDR3 length is 10 residues, termini included. CDR1 is KGHDR and CDR2 is SFDVKD in the germline V gene. CDR3: CATSDSPTET.

The DNA of the CDR3 is TGCGCCAGCAGCATAGGACAGGGAACCTACGAGCAGTACTTC. Translating it yields CASSIGQGTYEQYF. V gene TRBV5-1 combines with J gene TRBJ2-7; TRBD1 matches 8 bases. Germline CDR1 SGHRS, CDR2 YFSETQ. This CDR3 has 14 amino acids. Trimming took 4 bases from V and 2 from J; bases not matched to a gene: 5.

This clonotype was seen at least ten times. The CDR3 loop reads CSATGTSGSYEQYF. Written as DNA, the CDR3 is TGCAGTGCGACCGGGACTAGCGGATCCTACGAGCAGTACTTC. The J gene is TRBJ2-7, the V gene TRBV20-1; 11 bases line up with TRBD2. Losses at the gene ends were 6 bases for V and 1 base for J; bases not matched to a gene: 5. CDR3 length equals 14 residues. Germline V CDR1 and CDR2: DFQATT, SNEGSKA (reference sequence).

This clonotype has ten or more counts. The rearrangement links TRBV7-2 to TRBJ2-6, with D uncertain. Trimming cost V 5 bases and J 1 base, with 6 bases left between them. Germline V lookup: CDR1 SGHTA, CDR2 FQGNSA. CDR3 length equals 14 residues. The CDR3 DNA reads as TGTGCCAGCAGCCCCATTTCTGGGGCCAACGTCCTGACTTTC. This codes for CASSPISGANVLTF. Filled out from reference TRBV7-2 and TRBJ2-6, the complete variable domain reads GAGVSQSPSNKVTEKGKDVELRCDPISGHTALYWYRQSLGQGLEFLIYFQGNSAPDKSGLPSDRFSAERTGGSVSTLTIQRTQQEDSAVYLCASSPISGANVLTFGAGSRLTVL.

This clonotype was detected a few times. V gene TRBV11-1 combines with J gene TRBJ2-1, with D possibly being TRBD1 or TRBD2 (5 bases each). Trimming cost V 5 bases and J 4 bases, with 30 bases left between them. The CDR3 totals 20 residues. CDR1 and CDR2 from the germline V gene are SGHAT and FQDESV (reference sequence). The chain's CDR3 is CASSPQGFAGRDLYYNEQFF. In DNA form, the CDR3 reads TGTGCCAGCAGCCCCCAAGGGTTTGCGGGTAGGGACCTATATTACAATGAGCAGTTCTTC.

This clonotype was detected only a few times. The chain combines TRBV5-6 with TRBJ2-4; maybe TRBD1 (5 bases). V lost 4 bases to trimming and J lost 3 bases, with 14 bases between them. Germline-derived CDR1 and CDR2 are SGHDT and YYEEEE. The length of the CDR3 is 15 residues. The CDR3 sequence: CASSGRGIRKNIQYF. CDR3 DNA sequence: TGTGCCAGCAGCGGAAGGGGAATCCGCAAAAACATTCAGTACTTC.

The chain has TRBV12-3 or TRBV12-4 and TRBJ2-5, with D maybe TRBD1 (7 bases). Trimming removed 5 bases from V and 3 bases from J, with 19 bases in between. The CDR3 length is 16 residues. CDR3 in amino acids: CASSPGDRGGKETQYF. CDR3 bases: TGTGCCAGCAGTCCGGGGGACAGAGGGGGGAAAGAGACCCAGTACTTC.

Here the CDR3 reads CASSWGPRSGNTIYF. In DNA, the CDR3 is TGTGCCAGCAGTTGGGGACCGCGCTCTGGAAACACCATATATTTT. V gene TRBV6-2 or TRBV6-3 combines with J gene TRBJ1-3, with D possibly TRBD1 on 5 matching bases. The germline V and J ends were trimmed by 4 bases and 0 bases, with 10 bases remaining between them. The length of the CDR3 is 15 residues. Germline CDR1 is MNHEY and CDR2 is SVGEGT.

This clonotype has just a few counts. The chain employs TRBV9 and TRBJ1-6; D is ambiguous. Germline assignment: CDR1 SGDLS and CDR2 YYNGEE. V lost 4 bases and J lost 6, with 8 bases in between. This CDR3 comprises 13 residues. CDR3 amino acids: CASSPEINSPLHF. The CDR3 DNA sequence: TGTGCCAGCAGCCCAGAGATTAATTCACCCCTCCACTTT.

V is TRBV7-8 and J is TRBJ2-2; perhaps TRBD2 as D (6 bases). V was shortened by 8 bases and J by 4 bases, with 11 bases between the two germline ends. The CDR3 has 13 residues. The V gene's germline CDR1 is SGHVS and CDR2 FQNEAQ. CDR3 DNA sequence: TGTGCCAGCGCGGGACGGACCACCGGGGAGCTGTTTTTT. Its protein product is CASAGRTTGELFF.

The rearrangement links TRBV4-3 to TRBJ1-4; 8 bases are shared with TRBD1. V trimming: 1 base; J trimming: 1 base; junction bases outside the gene matches: 11. CDR1 is LGHNA, CDR2 YSLEER, per germline. CDR3 length equals 19 residues. CDR3 bases: TGCGCCAGCAGCCAAGTAGGCGGACAGGGTTTGATAACTAATGAAAAACTGTTTTTT. It encodes CASSQVGGQGLITNEKLFF.

This clonotype was detected a few times. This chain connects TRBV15 to TRBJ1-2, with D tentatively TRBD1 (6 bases). The CDR3 has 15 residues. CDR1 is LNHNV and CDR2 is YYDKDF in the germline V gene (reference sequence). The germline V and J ends were trimmed by 3 bases and 3 bases, with 14 bases remaining between them. Written as DNA, the CDR3 is TGTGCCACCAGCAGGGCTTGGGGGCCTGACTATGGCTACACCTTC. Protein: CATSRAWGPDYGYTF.

This chain links TRBV28 with TRBJ2-3; TRBD2 agrees at 10 bases. The CDR3 is made up of 16 amino acids. Trimming took 6 bases from V and 2 from J; bases not matched to a gene: 8. Per the germline V gene, CDR1 is MDHEN and CDR2 is SYDVKM. CDR3: CASRLRTSGYTDTQYF. The DNA for the CDR3 is TGTGCCAGCAGACTCCGGACTAGCGGATACACAGATACGCAGTATTTT.